These 21 T cell receptor beta chains share one sample of origin, sequenced in a study of OX40 agonist ivuxolimab in advanced cancers. The assay was immunoSEQ multiplex PCR, and TCRdb's table has in-frame clones only and misses some. This table holds 95,000 to 150,000 clones, just under 95% found once. The material was CD4+ or CD8+ T cells sorted from blood, obtained in a trial of the OX40 agonist ivuxolimab. The receptors stem from an adult with an advanced solid tumor such as melanoma, head and neck, liver or kidney cancer.

The V call is TRBV27, the J call TRBJ1-6; 9 bases agree with TRBD1. This CDR3 has 18 residues. With V trimmed by 5 bases and J by 0 bases, 8 bases remained unmatched. The germline gives CDR1 MNHEY, CDR2 SMNVEV (reference sequence). Here the CDR3 reads CASSPLETGGSYNSPLHF. CDR3 DNA: TGTGCCAGCAGTCCTCTCGAGACAGGGGGCTCCTATAATTCACCCCTCCACTTT.

The chain employs TRBV27 and TRBJ2-7, with 7 bases identical to TRBD2. Germline lookup yields CDR1 MNHEY and CDR2 SMNVEV (reference sequence). The V and J ends lost 6 bases and 3 bases, in that order; junction bases with no gene match: 11. The CDR3 spans 15 residues. The CDR3 protein is CASRSPVSGLYEQYF. The CDR3 nucleotides read TGTGCCAGCAGATCCCCGGTTAGCGGGCTCTACGAGCAGTACTTC.

This sequence joins TRBV7-9 and TRBJ1-2; D not resolved. Trimming cost V 4 bases and J 4 bases, with 16 bases left between them. This CDR3 comprises 15 residues. Germline CDR1 SEHNR, CDR2 FQNEAQ (reference sequence). The CDR3 region is CASSSSGGSSYGYTF. CDR3 sequence (DNA): TGTGCCAGCAGCTCCTCTGGAGGGTCCAGCTATGGCTACACCTTC.

This chain joins TRBV7-9 and TRBJ1-1, with a weak D call TRBD1 (6 bases). The CDR3 totals 15 residues. The V gene lost 1 base and the J gene lost 4 bases, with 13 bases spanning the gap. Germline assignment: CDR1 SEHNR and CDR2 FQNEAQ (reference sequence). In DNA form, the CDR3 reads TGTGCCAGCAGCTTAGGGGGGGCGGGACGCACTGAAGCTTTCTTT. Its translation: CASSLGGAGRTEAFF. The full variable domain, its missing parts supplied by reference TRBV7-9 and TRBJ1-1, is DTGVSQNPRHKITKRGQNVTFRCDPISEHNRLYWYRQTLGQGPEFLTYFQNEAQLEKSRLLSDRFSAERPKGSFSTLEIQRTEQGDSAMYLCASSLGGAGRTEAFFGQGTRLTVV.

V is TRBV9 and J is TRBJ2-1, with 8 bases matching TRBD2. Losses at the gene ends were 4 bases for V and 7 bases for J; bases not matched to a gene: 10. This CDR3 is 15 amino acids long. CDR1 SGDLS and CDR2 YYNGEE come from the germline V gene. The CDR3 here is CASSKTSARGNEQFF. Written as DNA, the CDR3 is TGTGCCAGCAGCAAGACTAGCGCCAGAGGGAATGAGCAGTTCTTC.

This chain connects TRBV15 to TRBJ2-5; maybe TRBD2 (6 bases). Germline values: CDR1 LNHNV, CDR2 YYDKDF (reference sequence). Trimming pared 5 bases from V and 2 bases from J, leaving 15 bases between. There are 15 residues in the CDR3. The CDR3 DNA reads as TGTGCCACCAGCGGAGTACTTGGAGGGCAAGAGACCCAGTACTTC. Its translation is CATSGVLGGQETQYF.

The table lists this clone with a few counts. This chain joins TRBV9 and TRBJ1-1; no firm D call. The CDR3 covers 13 residues. Trimming cost V 3 bases and J 7 bases, with 13 bases left between them. Germline assignment: CDR1 SGDLS and CDR2 YYNGEE. The CDR3 sequence is CASSAGGSGEAFF. CDR3 in DNA: TGTGCCAGCAGCGCCGGAGGATCGGGTGAAGCTTTCTTT.

The chain joins TRBV28 to TRBJ2-4; no definite D call. Per the germline V gene, CDR1 is MDHEN and CDR2 is SYDVKM. The CDR3 is 13 amino acids. The V end was cut by 2 bases, the J end by 3 bases, with 5 bases between. The CDR3, as DNA: TGTGCCAGCAGTTTACAGAGCAAAAACATTCAGTACTTC. Protein: CASSLQSKNIQYF.

The V call is TRBV9, the J call TRBJ2-7, with 8 bases identical to TRBD2. The CDR3 loop spans 15 amino acids. CDR1 and CDR2 (germline): SGDLS, YYNGEE. With 0 bases clipped from V and 6 bases from J, the junction kept 8 bases outside the gene matches. Here the CDR3 reads CASSVEAGGAAEQYF. For the CDR3, the DNA is TGTGCCAGCAGCGTAGAGGCGGGAGGCGCCGCCGAGCAGTACTTC. Full variable domain (rest looked up from reference TRBV9 and TRBJ2-7): DSGVTQTPKHLITATGQRVTLRCSPRSGDLSVYWYQQSLDQGLQFLIQYYNGEERAKGNILERFSAQQFPDLHSELNLSSLELGDSALYFCASSVEAGGAAEQYFGPGTRLTVT.

This clone has only one observation. The CDR3 here is CASSDRGARYGYTF. CDR3 DNA: TGTGCCAGCAGTGATCGGGGGGCGAGGTATGGCTACACCTTC. The chain employs TRBV6-1 and TRBJ1-2, with D tentatively TRBD1 (6 bases). The CDR3 contains 14 residues. The V gene's germline CDR1 is MNHNS and CDR2 SASEGT. V lost 3 bases to trimming and J lost 5 bases, with 13 bases between them.

The rearrangement links TRBV7-9 to TRBJ1-2; TRBD1 is a possible D gene (5 bases). Per the germline V gene, CDR1 is SEHNR and CDR2 is FQNEAQ (reference sequence). The CDR3 totals 13 residues. The V and J ends lost 3 bases and 8 bases respectively, with 13 bases between them. The CDR3 DNA sequence: TGTGCCAGCAGCTTGTTAGGGGCCTCCGGCTACACCTTC. Translation: CASSLLGASGYTF.

This clone was counted a single time. This rearrangement joins TRBV7-2 to TRBJ1-2; TRBD1 matches at 9 bases. The CDR3 is made up of 15 amino acids. CDR1 and CDR2 from the germline V gene are SGHTA and FQGNSA. V shed 5 bases, J shed 8 bases, and the junction held 12 bases outside the gene matches. The CDR3 reads CASSVGTGRDRGYTF. In nucleotides, the CDR3 is TGTGCCAGCAGCGTCGGGACAGGGAGGGATAGAGGCTACACCTTC. Complete variable domain (other parts from reference TRBV7-2 and TRBJ1-2): GAGVSQSPSNKVTEKGKDVELRCDPISGHTALYWYRQSLGQGLEFLIYFQGNSAPDKSGLPSDRFSAERTGGSVSTLTIQRTQQEDSAVYLCASSVGTGRDRGYTFGSGTRLTVV.

This clone has a single count. V and J are TRBV7-8 and TRBJ2-1, with 8 positions matching TRBD1. Trimming cost V 5 bases and J 10 bases; bases outside gene matches: 4. Germline loops: CDR1 SGHVS, CDR2 FQNEAQ. CDR3 length: 12 amino acids. The CDR3 coding sequence is TGTGCCAGCAGCGCAGGGGGCCGGGAGCAGTTCTTC. Translated, it gives CASSAGGREQFF.

The CDR3: CASSPGSQPETQYF. Written as DNA, the CDR3 is TGTGCCAGCAGTCCAGGGTCACAGCCCGAGACCCAGTACTTC. The rearrangement uses TRBV27 and TRBJ2-5; possible D gene TRBD1, 5 bases. Trimming shortened V by 5 bases and J by 5 bases, and 15 bases separated the two germline ends. The CDR3 is made up of 14 amino acids. CDR1 and CDR2 (germline): MNHEY, SMNVEV (reference sequence).

The chain joins TRBV30 to TRBJ2-5; the D is unclear. Trimming shortened V by 3 bases and J by 3 bases, and 5 bases separated the two germline ends. From germline, CDR1 is GTSNPN and CDR2 SVGIG (reference sequence). CDR3 length: 11 amino acids. The CDR3 here is CAWSAEETQYF. The CDR3 region has the DNA TGTGCCTGGAGCGCTGAAGAGACCCAGTACTTC.

V usage is TRBV7-2 and J usage is TRBJ2-7; no clear D gene. Germline-derived CDR1 and CDR2 are SGHTA and FQGNSA. Trimming pared 2 bases from V and 3 bases from J, leaving 11 bases between. CDR3 length equals 14 residues. The CDR3 DNA is TGTGCCAGCAGCTTACAGGCTAGTGACTACGAGCAGTACTTC. The encoded protein is CASSLQASDYEQYF.

This clone has a single count. The chain carries TRBV30 and TRBJ1-5; 8 bases fit TRBD1. This CDR3 has 18 amino acids. Germline-derived CDR1 and CDR2 are GTSNPN and SVGIG (reference sequence). J lost 1 base, V lost 2 bases, and 13 bases had no gene match. The CDR3 sequence: CAWSTDRDRLRSNQPQHF. CDR3 nucleotides: TGTGCCTGGAGTACCGACCGGGACAGGTTAAGGAGCAATCAGCCCCAGCATTTT.

The gene calls are TRBV28 and TRBJ1-4, with D tentatively TRBD1 (6 bases). The V end was cut by 2 bases, the J end by 4 bases, with 17 bases between. Germline assignment: CDR1 MDHEN and CDR2 SYDVKM. This CDR3 comprises 17 residues. The CDR3 reads CASSLISGQPYNEKLFF. The CDR3, as DNA: TGTGCCAGCAGTTTAATTTCCGGACAGCCTTATAATGAAAAACTGTTTTTT.

The chain has TRBV29-1 and TRBJ1-2; tentative D call: TRBD1 (5 bases). Germline V gene data show CDR1 as SQVTM and CDR2 as ANQGSEA. CDR3 length: 13 amino acids. Trimming removed 4 bases from V and 6 bases from J, with 15 bases in between. CDR3 sequence (DNA): TGCAGCGTTGGGGGCTTACGGACGGATGGCTACACCTTC. Its protein product is CSVGGLRTDGYTF.

The V gene is TRBV5-5, the J gene TRBJ2-1, with D unclear. Germline values: CDR1 SGHKS, CDR2 YYEKEE (reference sequence). This CDR3 spans 12 amino acids. The ends were cut back, 1 base at V and 6 bases at J, with 5 bases in the middle. The CDR3 DNA follows: TGTGCCAGCAGCTTGCAAAGCAATGAGCAGTTCTTC. It translates to CASSLQSNEQFF.

The chain uses TRBV11-2 and TRBJ1-1; tentative D call: TRBD1 (6 bases). Trimming left V 3 bases short and J 4 bases short, with 18 bases between. Germline CDR1 is SGHAT and CDR2 is FQNNGV. The CDR3 extends over 16 amino acids. This chain's CDR3 is CASSLDPQGPVTEAFF. The DNA of the CDR3 is TGTGCCAGCAGCTTGGACCCCCAGGGGCCAGTCACTGAAGCTTTCTTT.